This T cell receptor (beta chain) was recorded in a study of low-dose radiotherapy and immunotherapy resistance in tumors. About the study: Daily, from cycle 1 day 1 and for four cycles, patients took oral aspirin 300 mg.

The CDR3 has 16 residues. V lost 2 bases and J lost 10, with 21 bases in between. Per germline, CDR1 MNHEY and CDR2 SMNVEV (reference sequence). The PCR that amplified TCRs ran for about 20 cycles, relying on a constant-region primer and a V-primer adapter. In vitro transcription served to amplify the mRNA that had been isolated. TCRdb reprocessed the reads via MiXCR and lists one record per CDR3 protein. The sample includes roughly 50,000 distinct CDR3 sequences, around 35% seen only once; the top ten take 8.2%. A remark on this clonotype: This may arise from a read error, as a much more abundant clone is one base away.

Time point meaning: after trial treatment. Described treatment: LDRT plus nivolumab, ipilimumab, low-dose cyclophosphamide and aspirin (RACIN trial). As their treatment, donors received nivolumab, ipilimumab, aspirin, low-dose cyclophosphamide and low-dose radiotherapy. Tumors of eligible patients were advanced, solid and lacking tumor-infiltrating lymphocytes. This chain uses TRBV27 with TRBJ2-1; D not certain. The clonotype comes from a male donor with rectosigmoid adenocarcinoma. This material consisted of PBMCs, taken after low-dose radiotherapy plus immunotherapy. For the CDR3, the DNA is TGTGCCAGCAGTTTAGAAGGGATTGGTCTCCGCTACGAGCAGTTCTTC. Translated, it gives CASSLEGIGLRYEQFF.